The 13 T cell receptor beta chains given below trace back to one sample, sequenced in a study of blood T cell repertoires in COVID-19. The data were produced by immunoSEQ multiplex PCR, yet TCRdb's version contains in-frame clones alone and is incomplete. The table lists roughly 330,000 clones, approximately 87% of them singletons, with approximately 4% in the top ten. The sample consisted of peripheral blood. The receptors derive from a woman between 45 and 60 years old with active or convalescent COVID-19.

Note on this clone: The identical CDR3 is also encoded by other nucleotide sequences in the sample. V is TRBV4-3 and J is TRBJ2-3, with TRBD2 matching over 8 bases. The CDR3 length is 17 residues. Unmatched junction bases numbered 6, after V lost 0 bases and J lost 1 base. The V gene's germline CDR1 is LGHNA and CDR2 YSLEER. CDR3 protein: CASSQDNAGGGTDTQYF. Written as DNA, the CDR3 is TGCGCCAGCAGCCAAGATAACGCGGGGGGTGGCACAGATACGCAGTATTTT.

The V call is TRBV18, the J call TRBJ2-6; no clear D. The CDR3 runs to 15 residues. Germline V lookup: CDR1 KGHSH, CDR2 LQKENI. The V gene lost 6 bases and the J gene lost 4 bases, with 13 bases spanning the gap. CDR3 coding DNA: TGTGCCAGCTCCCCAACAAATGTAGGGGCCAACGTCCTGACTTTC. Its translation: CASSPTNVGANVLTF.

The V gene is TRBV6-2 or TRBV6-3, the J gene TRBJ1-1, with D unresolved. Trimming stripped 5 bases from V and 1 base from J, with 17 bases between. This CDR3 has 16 residues. Germline loops: CDR1 MNHEY, CDR2 SVGEGT. CDR3 in DNA: TGTGCCAGCAGTCCCGAAGTCGGAGGTGGGAACACTGAAGCTTTCTTT. Translated: CASSPEVGGGNTEAFF.

The chain employs TRBV5-6 and TRBJ1-2; TRBD1 agrees at 8 bases. V was clipped by 4 bases and J by 4 bases; unmatched bases: 6. CDR3 size: 14 residues. Germline V CDR1 and CDR2: SGHDT, YYEEEE. CDR3 residues: CASSQGQGGYGYTF. The CDR3 region has the DNA TGTGCCAGCAGCCAAGGACAGGGAGGCTATGGCTACACCTTC. Together with reference TRBV5-6 and TRBJ1-2, the CDR3 gives the full variable domain: DAGVTQSPTHLIKTRGQQVTLRCSPKSGHDTVSWYQQALGQGPQFIFQYYEEEERQRGNFPDRFSGHQFPNYSSELNVNALLLGDSALYLCASSQGQGGYGYTFGSGTRLTVV.

J is TRBJ2-1 and V is TRBV7-6; 9 positions agree with TRBD2. Germline V gene sequence: CDR1 SGHVS, CDR2 FNYEAQ. The CDR3 length is 17 residues. V was pared by 1 base and J by 10 bases, with 14 bases of the junction left unmatched. The CDR3: CASSLGLGSGGQQEQFF. The CDR3 DNA is TGTGCCAGCAGCTTAGGGTTAGGTAGCGGGGGCCAACAAGAGCAGTTCTTC.

V usage is TRBV6-6 and J usage is TRBJ2-5; D may be TRBD2 (5 bases). Germline CDR1 MNHNY, CDR2 SVGAGI (reference sequence). The CDR3 has 11 amino acids. V was clipped by 4 bases and J by 7 bases, with 7 bases between them. Here the CDR3 reads CASSSGSTQYF. The CDR3 coding sequence is TGTGCCAGCAGTTCGGGGTCGACCCAGTACTTC.

CDR3: CASSEGRGTYNSPLHF. Written as DNA, the CDR3 is TGCGCCAGCAGTGAAGGACGGGGAACTTATAATTCACCCCTCCACTTT. This chain connects TRBV10-2 to TRBJ1-6; D is unclear. CDR1 and CDR2 (germline): WSHSY, SAAADI. The CDR3 contains 16 residues. Trimming removed 3 bases at V and 4 bases at J, with 13 bases between.

The chain couples TRBV28 to TRBJ1-2; maybe TRBD1 (5 bases). The germline CDR1 and CDR2 sequences are MDHEN and SYDVKM. CDR3 length: 15 residues. Deletions cut 5 bases from V and 8 bases from J, with 21 bases between. The CDR3 DNA follows: TGTGCCAGCAGTCTCGAAACGGGCAGGGTGAGCGGCTACACCTTC. Its translation is CASSLETGRVSGYTF.

The gene calls are TRBV3-1 (or the pseudogene TRBV3-2) and TRBJ2-1; 9 bases align to TRBD2. J lost 4 bases, V lost 1 base, and 2 bases had no gene match. This CDR3 is 15 amino acids long. Germline V gene sequence: CDR1 LGHDT, CDR2 YNNKEL (reference sequence). The CDR3 is CASSQGSGGYNEQFF. In DNA, the CDR3 is TGTGCCAGCAGCCAAGGTAGCGGGGGATACAATGAGCAGTTCTTC.

The chain joins TRBV28 to TRBJ1-2; 7 bases line up with TRBD1. CDR1 and CDR2 from the germline V gene are MDHEN and SYDVKM. V was clipped by 10 bases and J by 6 bases; unmatched bases: 17. This CDR3 region has 15 residues. The CDR3 bases are TGTGCCAACCAGGCTACTAAGGGGGCGGGCCATGGCTACACCTTC. Its protein is CANQATKGAGHGYTF.

This clone was picked up one time. The chain joins TRBV19 to TRBJ2-5; 7 bases align to TRBD2. CDR1 and CDR2 (germline): LNHDA, SQIVND (reference sequence). The trim removed 3 bases at V and 5 bases at J, leaving 6 bases unmatched. This CDR3 is 14 amino acids long. The CDR3 DNA reads TGTGCCAGTAGTATGGCGGGGGTCGTTGAGACCCAGTACTTC. Translated: CASSMAGVVETQYF.

The sample holds one count of this clone. The rearrangement links TRBV27 to TRBJ2-1; D is possibly TRBD2 (6 bases). V lost 4 bases and J lost 5, with 15 bases in between. The germline gives CDR1 MNHEY, CDR2 SMNVEV (reference sequence). This CDR3 has 15 amino acids. CDR3 sequence: CASSSWDFLNNEQFF. The CDR3 DNA follows: TGTGCCAGCAGTTCCTGGGACTTTTTGAACAATGAGCAGTTCTTC.

The CDR3 reads CASSLDIGQGLPEKLFF. CDR3 sequence (DNA): TGTGCCAGCAGCTTAGACATAGGACAGGGCCTACCTGAAAAACTGTTTTTT. The chain recombines TRBV7-9 with TRBJ1-4; 8 nucleotides align to TRBD1. The germline V gene has CDR1 SEHNR and CDR2 FQNEAQ (reference sequence). The CDR3 runs 17 residues. Trimming at V came to 1 base and at J to 7 bases, leaving 11 bases not matched to a gene.